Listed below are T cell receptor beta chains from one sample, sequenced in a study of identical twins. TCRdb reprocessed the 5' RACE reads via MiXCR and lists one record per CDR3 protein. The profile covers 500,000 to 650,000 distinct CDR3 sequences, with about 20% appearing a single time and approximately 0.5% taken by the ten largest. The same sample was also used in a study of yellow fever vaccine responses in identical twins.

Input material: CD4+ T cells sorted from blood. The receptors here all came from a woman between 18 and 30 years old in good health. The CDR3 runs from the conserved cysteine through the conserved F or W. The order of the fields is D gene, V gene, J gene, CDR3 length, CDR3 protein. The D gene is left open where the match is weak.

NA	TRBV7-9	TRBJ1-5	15	CASSLADYSNQPQHF
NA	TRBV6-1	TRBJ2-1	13	CASRGAWDNEQFF
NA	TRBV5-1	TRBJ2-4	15	CASSLPDGAKNIQYF
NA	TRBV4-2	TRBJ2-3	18	CASSRAPGAVMSTDTQYF
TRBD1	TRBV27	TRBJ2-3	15	CASSRGTGVPREQYF
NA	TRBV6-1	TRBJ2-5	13	CASSEGPIETQYF
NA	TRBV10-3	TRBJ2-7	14	CAIRDSGHSYEQYF
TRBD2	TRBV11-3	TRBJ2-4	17	CASSLGAGGSIKNIQYF
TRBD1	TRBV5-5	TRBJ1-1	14	CASSLGDRGLEAFF
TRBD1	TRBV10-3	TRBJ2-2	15	CATTGTGRHTGELFF
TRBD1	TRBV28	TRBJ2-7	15	CASSSFIEGAYEQYF
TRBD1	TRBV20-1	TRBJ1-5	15	CSARGGRGLNQPQHF
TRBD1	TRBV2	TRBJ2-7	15	CASSETSTGGREQYF
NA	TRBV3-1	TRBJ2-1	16	CASSQAGVLIYNEQFF
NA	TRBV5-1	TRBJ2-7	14	CASSISGYSYEQYF
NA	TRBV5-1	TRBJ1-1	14	CASSSDTPNTEAFF
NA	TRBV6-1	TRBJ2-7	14	CASRGGHLPYEQYF
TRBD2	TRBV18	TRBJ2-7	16	CASSTPGLAANYEQYF
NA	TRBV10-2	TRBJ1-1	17	CASRAGTSFYMNTEAFF
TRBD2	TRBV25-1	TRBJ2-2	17	CASSEPGGGPFTGELFF
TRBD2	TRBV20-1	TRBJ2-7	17	CSATETSSSQIPYEQYF
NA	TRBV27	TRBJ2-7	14	CASSSRRLAYEQYF
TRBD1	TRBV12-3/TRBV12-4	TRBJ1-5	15	CASSLDRPGNQPQHF
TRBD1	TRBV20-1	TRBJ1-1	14	CSAPGQGASTEAFF
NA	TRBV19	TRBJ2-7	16	CASSPWTLMSSYEQYF
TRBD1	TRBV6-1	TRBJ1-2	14	CASSEVQGASGYTF
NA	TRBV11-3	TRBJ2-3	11	CASSGRGTQYF
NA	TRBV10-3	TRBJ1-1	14	CAISEREGPVEAFF
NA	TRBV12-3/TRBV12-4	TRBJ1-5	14	CASSVDSYNQPQHF
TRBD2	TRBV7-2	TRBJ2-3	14	CASSSGLNPDTQYF
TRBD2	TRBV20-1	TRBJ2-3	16	CSARPLAGEGTDTQYF
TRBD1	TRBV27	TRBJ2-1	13	CASTGQGWVEQFF
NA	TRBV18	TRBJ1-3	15	CASSPIKSSGNTIYF
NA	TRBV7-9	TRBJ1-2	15	CASSSRDRGAYGYTF
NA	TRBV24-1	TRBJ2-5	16	CATSDSPGVIQETQYF
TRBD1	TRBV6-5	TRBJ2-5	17	CASSYSGQGARTETQYF
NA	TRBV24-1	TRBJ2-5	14	CATSDPARGETQYF
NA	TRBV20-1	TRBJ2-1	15	CSARRRTVSYNEQFF
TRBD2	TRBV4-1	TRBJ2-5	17	CASSQVVAGGSGETQYF
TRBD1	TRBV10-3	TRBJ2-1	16	CAITGQLPSSYNEQFF
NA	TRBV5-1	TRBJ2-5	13	CASSPESPETQYF
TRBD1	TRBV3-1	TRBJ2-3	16	CASSQATGAPTDTQYF
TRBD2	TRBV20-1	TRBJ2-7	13	CSAKRGGDYEQYF
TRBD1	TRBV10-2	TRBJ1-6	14	CASSLQGANSPLHF
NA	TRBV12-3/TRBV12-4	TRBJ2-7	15	CASSRRTEARYEQYF
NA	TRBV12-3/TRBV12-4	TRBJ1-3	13	CASSLISGNTIYF
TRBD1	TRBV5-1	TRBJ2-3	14	CASSSDRATDTQYF
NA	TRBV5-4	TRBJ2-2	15	CASSLGAGRTGELFF
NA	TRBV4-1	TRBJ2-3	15	CASSQDLGNTDTQYF
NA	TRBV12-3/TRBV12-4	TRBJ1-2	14	CASSPTGSYYGYTF
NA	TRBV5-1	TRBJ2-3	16	CASSLPGGGPTDTQYF
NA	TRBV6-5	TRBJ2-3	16	CASSWGRGVSTDTQYF
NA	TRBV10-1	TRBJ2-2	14	CASSENLGTGELFF
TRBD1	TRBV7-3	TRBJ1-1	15	CASSTSTGKGAEAFF
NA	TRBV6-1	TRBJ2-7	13	CASSSAGAFEQYF
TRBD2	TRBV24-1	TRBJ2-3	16	CATSGPTSGIADTQYF
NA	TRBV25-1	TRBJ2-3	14	CASSGLFGTDTQYF